A selection of T cell receptor beta chains follows, all from one sample in a study of T cell clones after liver transplantation. Profiling relied on immunoSEQ multiplex PCR, and the TCRdb table lists in-frame clones only, not all of them. This sample has 25,000 to 35,000 clones, with about 95% found just once. The sequencing used CD8+ T cells from blood, collected 12 months after liver transplant. These receptors were taken from a human patient who received a liver transplant. Some T cells may be transferred from the graft donor. CDR3s include the opening cysteine and the closing phenylalanine or tryptophan. A D gene is named only where the DNA matches it firmly. The size field is filled for only some rows; it gives once, few, many or a size class.

V	J	D	size	CDR3	DNA
TRBV19	TRBJ1-4	TRBD1	-	CASIGQGGEKLFF	TGTGCCAGTATCGGACAGGGAGGTGAAAAACTGTTTTTT
TRBV7-8	TRBJ2-7	TRBD2	-	CASSLLLGGYGYEQYF	TGTGCCAGCAGCTTACTGTTGGGAGGGTACGGCTACGAGCAGTACTTC
TRBV7-9	TRBJ2-5	TRBD2	-	CASSLMRERGETQYF	TGTGCCAGCAGCTTAATGCGGGAGAGGGGAGAGACCCAGTACTTC
TRBV29-1	TRBJ2-4	-	-	CSVRQLAKNIQYF	TGCAGCGTCCGACAGCTAGCCAAAAACATTCAGTACTTC
TRBV27	TRBJ2-1	-	-	CASSLVENNEQFF	TGTGCCAGCAGTCTTGTAGAGAACAATGAGCAGTTCTTC
TRBV27	TRBJ2-7	-	-	CASWGGGYHEQYF	TGTGCCAGCTGGGGGGGCGGGTACCACGAGCAGTACTTC
TRBV27	TRBJ2-1	-	once	CASSYGGVEQFF	TGTGCCAGCAGTTACGGGGGAGTGGAGCAGTTCTTC
TRBV29-1	TRBJ2-7	-	-	CSAGLAYEQYF	TGCAGCGCTGGACTGGCTTACGAGCAGTACTTC
TRBV28	TRBJ2-7	-	-	CASSFFDRQYEQYF	TGTGCCAGCAGTTTCTTCGACAGACAATACGAGCAGTACTTC
TRBV27	TRBJ2-7	TRBD1	-	CASSTRDRDSYEQYF	TGTGCCAGCAGTACCCGGGACAGGGACTCCTACGAGCAGTACTTC
TRBV9	TRBJ2-2	TRBD2	-	CASTPGGFPGELFF	TGTGCCAGCACCCCGGGGGGGTTTCCCGGGGAGCTGTTTTTT
TRBV15	TRBJ2-1	-	-	CATSRPDPGFLGEQFF	TGTGCCACCAGCAGACCGGATCCCGGATTCCTAGGTGAGCAGTTCTTC
TRBV10-3	TRBJ2-5	-	-	CAITGWRAYPQETQYF	TGTGCCATCACAGGATGGCGGGCCTACCCCCAAGAGACCCAGTACTTC
TRBV18	TRBJ2-5	TRBD2	-	CASSARPSGTQETQYF	TGTGCCAGCTCGGCCAGGCCCAGCGGGACCCAAGAGACCCAGTACTTC
TRBV10-1	TRBJ2-2	-	-	CASSPSEAGELFF	TGCGCCAGCAGCCCTAGCGAGGCCGGGGAGCTGTTTTTT
TRBV9	TRBJ2-5	TRBD2	-	CASSRLAGVETQYF	TGTGCCAGCAGCCGACTAGCGGGAGTCGAGACCCAGTACTTC
TRBV5-5	TRBJ2-7	TRBD2	-	CASSRGLAGADLEQYF	TGTGCCAGCAGCCGAGGACTAGCGGGAGCCGACCTCGAGCAGTACTTC
TRBV19	TRBJ2-1	-	-	CASSIGAWEQFF	TGTGCCAGTAGTATAGGGGCCTGGGAGCAGTTCTTC
TRBV13	TRBJ1-4	-	-	CASSQTGTSHEKLFF	TGTGCCAGCAGTCAAACCGGGACCTCCCATGAAAAACTGTTTTTT
TRBV11-3	TRBJ2-7	-	-	CASSLRDRPTYEQYF	TGTGCCAGCAGCCTCAGAGACAGGCCGACATACGAGCAGTACTTC
TRBV14	TRBJ2-5	-	-	CASSREVQETQYF	TGTGCCAGCAGCCGGGAGGTTCAAGAGACCCAGTACTTC
TRBV5-1	TRBJ2-7	-	-	CASSLPREHEQYF	TGCGCCAGCAGCTTGCCTCGGGAGCACGAGCAGTACTTC
TRBV5-1	TRBJ2-7	-	-	CASSLASPFNDEQYF	TGCGCCAGCAGCTTGGCCAGCCCCTTTAACGACGAGCAGTACTTC
TRBV11-1	TRBJ2-7	TRBD2	-	CASSLRTSGGYEQYF	TGTGCCAGCAGCTTAAGGACTAGCGGAGGCTACGAGCAGTACTTC
TRBV4-1	TRBJ2-7	TRBD2	-	CASSRVSGRGTYEQYF	TGCGCCAGCAGTCGTGTAAGCGGGAGAGGGACCTACGAGCAGTACTTC
TRBV13	TRBJ2-5	TRBD1	once	CASSSQGAQETQYF	TGTGCCAGCAGCTCTCAGGGGGCCCAAGAGACCCAGTACTTC
TRBV27	TRBJ2-5	-	-	CASSLMGVEETQYF	TGTGCCAGCAGTTTAATGGGAGTCGAAGAGACCCAGTACTTC
TRBV29-1	TRBJ2-2	TRBD2	-	CSALALNTGELFF	TGCAGCGCACTAGCGCTGAACACCGGGGAGCTGTTTTTT
TRBV9	TRBJ1-2	-	-	CASSVAAGRYGYTF	TGTGCCAGCAGCGTAGCTGCAGGGAGGTATGGCTACACCTTC
TRBV11-3	TRBJ1-1	-	-	CASSLGAYRTMNTEAFF	TGTGCCAGCAGCTTAGGGGCATACAGGACCATGAACACTGAAGCTTTCTTT
TRBV4-3	TRBJ2-7	-	-	CASSQDEQGYEQYF	TGCGCCAGCAGCCAGGACGAACAGGGCTACGAGCAGTACTTC
TRBV27	TRBJ1-5	TRBD1	-	CASSPGTGGNQPQHF	TGTGCCAGCAGTCCAGGGACAGGGGGCAATCAGCCCCAGCATTTT
TRBV9	TRBJ2-7	-	-	CASSADSSYEQYF	TGTGCCAGCAGCGCCGACAGTTCCTACGAGCAGTACTTC
TRBV12-5	TRBJ2-2	TRBD1	-	CASAWGQGAIGELFF	TGTGCTAGTGCCTGGGGGCAGGGGGCAATCGGGGAGCTGTTTTTT
TRBV19	TRBJ2-3	-	-	CASSRVLSTDTQYF	TGTGCCAGTAGTCGGGTCTTAAGCACAGATACGCAGTATTTT
TRBV9	TRBJ2-3	-	-	CASSVRSRDTDTQYF	TGTGCCAGCAGCGTAAGATCCCGCGATACAGATACGCAGTATTTT
TRBV6-5	TRBJ2-2	-	-	CASSPGGAGELFF	TGTGCCAGCAGCCCAGGAGGGGCCGGGGAGCTGTTTTTT
TRBV19	TRBJ2-7	TRBD2	-	CASRAGSSGFSYEQYF	TGTGCCAGCCGCGCAGGGTCTAGCGGGTTTTCCTACGAGCAGTACTTC
TRBV9	TRBJ2-3	-	-	CASSSGPGTDTQYF	TGTGCCAGCAGTAGCGGCCCCGGCACAGATACGCAGTATTTT
TRBV5-5	TRBJ2-1	-	-	CASSDYNEQFF	TGTGCCAGCAGCGATTACAATGAGCAGTTCTTC
TRBV19	TRBJ2-2	-	-	CASSLMGEGTGELFF	TGTGCCAGTAGCCTTATGGGGGAAGGCACCGGGGAGCTGTTTTTT
TRBV27	TRBJ2-7	TRBD1	large	CASSLQGANYEQYF	TGTGCCAGCAGTTTACAGGGGGCCAACTACGAGCAGTACTTC
TRBV7-8	TRBJ2-5	TRBD2	-	CASSGGAGLAGQGETQYF	TGTGCCAGCAGCGGAGGAGCGGGACTAGCGGGACAAGGCGAGACCCAGTACTTC
TRBV5-4	TRBJ2-1	-	-	CASSSLLQGPRPYNEQFF	TGTGCCAGCAGCTCCCTTCTCCAGGGCCCAAGGCCCTACAATGAGCAGTTCTTC
TRBV19	TRBJ1-1	-	few	CASSALVVNTEAFF	TGTGCCAGTAGTGCTCTAGTCGTTAACACTGAAGCTTTCTTT
TRBV7-2	TRBJ2-7	TRBD2	-	CASSLEAGGSSYEQYF	TGTGCCAGCAGCTTAGAGGCGGGGGGGAGCTCCTACGAGCAGTACTTC
TRBV5-1	TRBJ1-1	TRBD1	-	CASSHWRQGAWEAFF	TGCGCCAGCAGTCATTGGCGGCAGGGGGCGTGGGAAGCTTTCTTT
TRBV13	TRBJ1-2	-	-	CASSIQGYGYTF	TGTGCCAGCAGCATACAGGGCTATGGCTACACCTTC
TRBV29-1	TRBJ2-2	-	-	CSVGEPMNTGELFF	TGCAGCGTTGGGGAACCGATGAACACCGGGGAGCTGTTTTTT
TRBV27	TRBJ1-5	-	-	CASRGGVNNQPQHF	TGTGCCAGCAGGGGTGGAGTTAACAATCAGCCCCAGCATTTT
TRBV9	TRBJ2-7	TRBD1	-	CASSASGGIEQYF	TGTGCCAGCAGCGCATCAGGGGGCATCGAGCAGTACTTC
TRBV14	TRBJ2-3	-	-	CASSQAEKIRTDTQYF	TGTGCCAGCAGCCAAGCGGAGAAGATTCGCACAGATACGCAGTATTTT